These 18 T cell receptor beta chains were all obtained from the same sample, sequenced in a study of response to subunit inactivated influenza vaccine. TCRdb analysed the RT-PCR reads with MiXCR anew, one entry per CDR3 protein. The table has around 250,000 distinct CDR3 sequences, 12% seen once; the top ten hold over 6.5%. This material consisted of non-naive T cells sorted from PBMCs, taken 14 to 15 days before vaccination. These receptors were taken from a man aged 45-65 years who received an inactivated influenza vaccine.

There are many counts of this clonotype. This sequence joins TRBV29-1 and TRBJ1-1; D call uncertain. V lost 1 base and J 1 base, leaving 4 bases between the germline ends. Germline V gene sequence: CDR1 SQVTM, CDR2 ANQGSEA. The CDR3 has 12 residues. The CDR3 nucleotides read TGCAGCGTTGAAGGGTCGAACACTGAAGCTTTCTTT. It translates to CSVEGSNTEAFF.

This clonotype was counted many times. The CDR3 loop is CASSSSPGTGSNQPQHF. The CDR3 DNA reads as TGCGCCAGCAGCTCTAGTCCCGGGACAGGGAGCAATCAGCCCCAGCATTTT. The chain couples TRBV4-1 to TRBJ1-5, with TRBD1 matching over 9 bases. The junction had 9 bases not matched to a gene; V was cut back by 5 bases and J by 1 base. The CDR3 totals 17 residues. CDR1 is MGHRA and CDR2 is YSYEKL in the germline V gene.

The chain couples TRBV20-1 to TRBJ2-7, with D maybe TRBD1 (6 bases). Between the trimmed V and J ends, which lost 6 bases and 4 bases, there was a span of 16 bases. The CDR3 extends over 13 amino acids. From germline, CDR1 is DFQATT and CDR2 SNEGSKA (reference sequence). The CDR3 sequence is CSAKRGMLYEQYF. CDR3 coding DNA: TGCAGTGCCAAAAGGGGGATGTTATACGAGCAGTACTTC.

In DNA form, the CDR3 reads TGCAGCGTTGAGTCGGACAAAAGGGGCAATGAGCAGTTCTTC. This encodes CSVESDKRGNEQFF. The V and J genes are TRBV29-1 and TRBJ2-1, with D perhaps TRBD1 (5 bases). Germline CDR1 is SQVTM and CDR2 is ANQGSEA. V lost 3 bases and J lost 6, with 15 bases in between. The CDR3 totals 14 residues.

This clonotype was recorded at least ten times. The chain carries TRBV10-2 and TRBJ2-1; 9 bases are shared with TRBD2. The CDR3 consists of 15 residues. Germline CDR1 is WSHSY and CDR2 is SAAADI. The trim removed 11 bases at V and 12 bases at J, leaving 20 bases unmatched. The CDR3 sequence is CASHPGTSSANGQFF. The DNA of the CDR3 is TGCGCCTCCCATCCCGGGACTAGCTCGGCTAACGGGCAGTTCTTC.

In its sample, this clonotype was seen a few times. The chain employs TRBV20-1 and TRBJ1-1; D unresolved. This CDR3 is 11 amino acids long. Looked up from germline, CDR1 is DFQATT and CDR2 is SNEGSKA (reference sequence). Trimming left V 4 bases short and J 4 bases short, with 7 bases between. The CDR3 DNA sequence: TGCAGTGCTAAGGCGAGCACTGAAGCTTTCTTT. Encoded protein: CSAKASTEAFF.

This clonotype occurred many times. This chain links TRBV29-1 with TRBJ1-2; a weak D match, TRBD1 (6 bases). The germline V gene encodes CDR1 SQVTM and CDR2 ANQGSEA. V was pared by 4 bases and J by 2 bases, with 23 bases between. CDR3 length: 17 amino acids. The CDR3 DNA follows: TGCAGCGTTGCCCGAAAGGGACACAGTGAACCGAACTATGGCTACACCTTC. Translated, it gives CSVARKGHSEPNYGYTF. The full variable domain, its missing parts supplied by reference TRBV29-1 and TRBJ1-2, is SAVISQKPSRDICQRGTSLTIQCQVDSQVTMMFWYRQQPGQSLTLIATANQGSEATYESGFVIDKFPISRPNLTFSTLTVSNMSPEDSSIYLCSVARKGHSEPNYGYTFGSGTRLTVV.

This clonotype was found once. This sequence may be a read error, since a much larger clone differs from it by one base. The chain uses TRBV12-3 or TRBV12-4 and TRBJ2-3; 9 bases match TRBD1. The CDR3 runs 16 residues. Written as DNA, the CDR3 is TGTGCCAGCAGTTCTTGGACAGGGGCCTTCACAGATACGCACTATTTT. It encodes CASSSWTGAFTDTHYF.

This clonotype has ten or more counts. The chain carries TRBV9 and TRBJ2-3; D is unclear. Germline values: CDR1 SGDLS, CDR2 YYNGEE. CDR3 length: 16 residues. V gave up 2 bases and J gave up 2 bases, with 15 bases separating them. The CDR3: CASSVGADDSTDTQYF. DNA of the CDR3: TGTGCCAGCAGCGTCGGCGCAGACGATTCCACAGATACGCAGTATTTT.

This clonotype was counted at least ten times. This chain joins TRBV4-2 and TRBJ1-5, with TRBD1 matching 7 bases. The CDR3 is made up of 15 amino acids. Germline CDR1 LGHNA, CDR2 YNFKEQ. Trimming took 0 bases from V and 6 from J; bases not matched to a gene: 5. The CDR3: CASSQDPQGGQPQHF. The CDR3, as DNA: TGTGCCAGCAGCCAAGATCCGCAGGGGGGTCAGCCCCAGCATTTT.

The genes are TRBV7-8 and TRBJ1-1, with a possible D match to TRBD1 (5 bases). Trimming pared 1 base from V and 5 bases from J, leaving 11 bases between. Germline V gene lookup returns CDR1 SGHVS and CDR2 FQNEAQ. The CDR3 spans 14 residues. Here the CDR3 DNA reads TGTGCCAGCAGCTTAGGCAGGGTACGGACTGAAGCTTTCTTT. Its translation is CASSLGRVRTEAFF.

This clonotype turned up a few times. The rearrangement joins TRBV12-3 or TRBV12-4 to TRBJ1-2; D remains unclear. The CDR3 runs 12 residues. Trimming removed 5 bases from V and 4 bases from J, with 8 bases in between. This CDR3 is CASSPERYGYTF. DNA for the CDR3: TGTGCCAGCAGTCCAGAACGCTATGGCTACACCTTC.

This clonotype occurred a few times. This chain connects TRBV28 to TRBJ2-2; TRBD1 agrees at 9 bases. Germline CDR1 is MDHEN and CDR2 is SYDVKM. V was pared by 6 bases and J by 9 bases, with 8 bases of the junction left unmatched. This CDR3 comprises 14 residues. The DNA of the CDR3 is TGTGCCAGCAGCGGACAGGGGCTTACCCGGGAGCTGTTTTTT. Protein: CASSGQGLTRELFF.

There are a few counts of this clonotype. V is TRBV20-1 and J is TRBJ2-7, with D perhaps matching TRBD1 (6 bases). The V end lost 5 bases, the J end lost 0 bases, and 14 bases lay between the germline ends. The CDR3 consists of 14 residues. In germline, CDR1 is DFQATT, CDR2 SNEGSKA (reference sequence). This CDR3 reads CSAPDSGHSYEQYF. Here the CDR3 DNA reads TGCAGTGCTCCTGATTCGGGACACTCCTACGAGCAGTACTTC.

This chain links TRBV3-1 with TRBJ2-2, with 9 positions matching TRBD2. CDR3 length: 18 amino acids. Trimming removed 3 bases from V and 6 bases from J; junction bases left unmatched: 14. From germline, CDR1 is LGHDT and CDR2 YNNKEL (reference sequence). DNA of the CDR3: TGTGCCAGCAGCCATGGACTTAATCTAGCGGGAAGGGCCGGGGAGCTGTTTTTT. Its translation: CASSHGLNLAGRAGELFF.

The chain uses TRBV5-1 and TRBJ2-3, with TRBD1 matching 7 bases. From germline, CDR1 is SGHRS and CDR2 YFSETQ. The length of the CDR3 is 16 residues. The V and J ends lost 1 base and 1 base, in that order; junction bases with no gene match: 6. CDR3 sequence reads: CASSLNRQGRTDTQYF. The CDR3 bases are TGCGCCAGCAGCTTGAACAGACAGGGTCGCACAGATACGCAGTATTTT.

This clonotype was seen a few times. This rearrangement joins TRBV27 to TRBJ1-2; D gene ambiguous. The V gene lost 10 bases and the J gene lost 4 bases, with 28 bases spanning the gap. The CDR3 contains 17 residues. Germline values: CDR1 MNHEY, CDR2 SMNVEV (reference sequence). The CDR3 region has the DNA TGTGCCACCAAGCCAGATTTCGACCGATCCCGTGGCTATGGCTACACCTTC. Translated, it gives CATKPDFDRSRGYGYTF.

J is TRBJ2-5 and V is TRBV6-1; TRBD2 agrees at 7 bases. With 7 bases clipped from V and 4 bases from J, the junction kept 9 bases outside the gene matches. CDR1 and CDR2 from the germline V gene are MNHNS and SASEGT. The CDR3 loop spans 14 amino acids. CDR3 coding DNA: TGTGCCAGCACAAGCGGGGTTTTAGGAGAGACCCAGTACTTC. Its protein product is CASTSGVLGETQYF.